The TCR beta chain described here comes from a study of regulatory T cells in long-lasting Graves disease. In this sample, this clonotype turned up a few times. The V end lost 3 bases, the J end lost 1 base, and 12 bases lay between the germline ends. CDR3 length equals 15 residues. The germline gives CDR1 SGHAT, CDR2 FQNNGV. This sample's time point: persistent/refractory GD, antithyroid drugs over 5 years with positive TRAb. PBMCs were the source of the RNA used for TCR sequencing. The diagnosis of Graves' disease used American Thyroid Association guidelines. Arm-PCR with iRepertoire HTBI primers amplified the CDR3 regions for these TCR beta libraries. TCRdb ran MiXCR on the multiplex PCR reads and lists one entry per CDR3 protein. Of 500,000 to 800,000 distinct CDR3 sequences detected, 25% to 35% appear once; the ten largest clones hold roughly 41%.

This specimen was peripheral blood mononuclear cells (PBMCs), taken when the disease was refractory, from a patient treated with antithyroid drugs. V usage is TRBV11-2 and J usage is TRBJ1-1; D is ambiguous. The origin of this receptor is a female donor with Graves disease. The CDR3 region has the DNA TGTGCCAGCAGCTTGGCCCAGGCGGGGAACACTGAAGCTTTCTTT. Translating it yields CASSLAQAGNTEAFF.